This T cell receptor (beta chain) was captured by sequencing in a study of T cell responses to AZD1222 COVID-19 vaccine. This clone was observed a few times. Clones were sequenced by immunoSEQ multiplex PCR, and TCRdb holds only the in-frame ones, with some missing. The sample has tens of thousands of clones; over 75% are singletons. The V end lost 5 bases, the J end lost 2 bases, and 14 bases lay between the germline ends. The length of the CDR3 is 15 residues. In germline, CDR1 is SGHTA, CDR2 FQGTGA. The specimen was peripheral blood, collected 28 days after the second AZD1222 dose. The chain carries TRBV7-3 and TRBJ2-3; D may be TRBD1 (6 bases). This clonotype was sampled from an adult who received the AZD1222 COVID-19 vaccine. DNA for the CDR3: TGTGCCAGCAGCCTAATAGGGGGAAACACAGATACGCAGTATTTT. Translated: CASSLIGGNTDTQYF. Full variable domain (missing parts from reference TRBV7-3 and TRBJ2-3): GAGVSQTPSNKVTEKGKYVELRCDPISGHTALYWYRQSLGQGPEFLIYFQGTGAADDSGLPNDRFFAVRPEGSVSTLKIQRTERGDSAVYLCASSLIGGNTDTQYFGPGTRLTVL.